Each of the 4 T cell receptor beta chains below was sequenced from the same sample in a study of blood T cells in healthy people across ages. A second about 7 to 11 cycle PCR used barcoded and J-beta primers. Using its own MiXCR run on the 5' RACE reads, TCRdb lists one record per CDR3 protein. This table has 1.2 million to 1.5 million distinct CDR3 sequences, 40% to 50% appearing once. Material: blood. These TCRs come from a young woman in good health.

V and J are TRBV6-1 and TRBJ2-2; 8 bases are a match to TRBD1. The J segment lost 1 base and the V segment lost 4 bases, leaving 11 bases of the junction unmatched. The germline gives CDR1 MNHNS, CDR2 SASEGT. The CDR3 loop spans 18 amino acids. In DNA form, the CDR3 reads TGTGCCAGCAGTGCAAGACAGGGGCGAGGGCTGAACACCGGGGAGCTGTTTTTT. Its protein is CASSARQGRGLNTGELFF.

CDR3 in amino acids: CAIRGQGTSQPQHF. As DNA, the CDR3 is TGTGCCATCAGAGGGCAGGGCACGAGTCAGCCCCAGCATTTT. V usage is TRBV10-3 and J usage is TRBJ1-5, with D maybe TRBD1 (5 bases). Germline values: CDR1 ENHRY, CDR2 SYGVKD. This CDR3 has 14 amino acids. Trimming left V 6 bases short and J 6 bases short, with 15 bases between.

The gene calls are TRBV4-1 and TRBJ2-5; either TRBD1 or TRBD2 may fit D (5 bases each). The J call may be incorrect, as the DNA end agrees better with TRBJ2-7. Germline CDR1 reads MGHRA; CDR2 reads YSYEKL. The CDR3 is 13 residues long. The CDR3: CASSQGGSSEQYF. The CDR3 coding sequence is TGCGCCAGCAGCCAAGGGGGGAGTAGCGAGCAGTACTTC.

The V call is TRBV7-2, the J call TRBJ2-7; no clear D. V dropped 3 bases and J dropped 3 bases, with 6 bases sitting between them. This CDR3 spans 12 amino acids. Germline V gene lookup returns CDR1 SGHTA and CDR2 FQGNSA. CDR3 nucleotides: TGTGCCAGCAGCTTCGAGCACTACGAGCAGTACTTC. Encoded protein: CASSFEHYEQYF. Variable domain in full (rest from reference TRBV7-2 and TRBJ2-7): GAGVSQSPSNKVTEKGKDVELRCDPISGHTALYWYRQSLGQGLEFLIYFQGNSAPDKSGLPSDRFSAERTGGSVSTLTIQRTQQEDSAVYLCASSFEHYEQYFGPGTRLTVT.